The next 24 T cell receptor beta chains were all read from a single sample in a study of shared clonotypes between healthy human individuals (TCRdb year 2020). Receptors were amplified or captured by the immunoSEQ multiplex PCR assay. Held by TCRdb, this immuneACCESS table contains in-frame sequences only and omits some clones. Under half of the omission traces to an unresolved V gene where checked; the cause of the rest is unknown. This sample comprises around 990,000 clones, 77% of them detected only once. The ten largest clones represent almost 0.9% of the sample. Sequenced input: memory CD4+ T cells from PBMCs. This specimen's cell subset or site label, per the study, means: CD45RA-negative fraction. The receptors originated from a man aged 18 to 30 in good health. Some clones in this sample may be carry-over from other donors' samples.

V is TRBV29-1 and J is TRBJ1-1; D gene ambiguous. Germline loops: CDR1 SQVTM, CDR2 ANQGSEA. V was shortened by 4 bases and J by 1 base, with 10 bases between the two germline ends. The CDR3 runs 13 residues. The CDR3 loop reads CSVAADPNTEAFF. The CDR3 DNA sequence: TGCAGCGTTGCGGCTGACCCGAACACTGAAGCTTTCTTT.

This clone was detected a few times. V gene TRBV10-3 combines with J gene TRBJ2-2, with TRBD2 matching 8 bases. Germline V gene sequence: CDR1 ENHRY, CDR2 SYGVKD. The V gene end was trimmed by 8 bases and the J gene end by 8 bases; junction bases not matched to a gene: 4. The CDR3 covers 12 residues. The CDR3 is CAIGTSGGELFF. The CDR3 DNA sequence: TGTGCCATCGGCACTAGCGGAGGGGAGCTGTTTTTT.

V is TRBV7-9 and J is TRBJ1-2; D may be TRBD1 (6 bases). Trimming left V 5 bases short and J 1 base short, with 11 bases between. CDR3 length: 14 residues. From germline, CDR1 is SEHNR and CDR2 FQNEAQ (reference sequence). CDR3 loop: CASSPRGGNYGYTF. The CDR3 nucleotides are TGTGCCAGCAGCCCCCGAGGGGGTAACTATGGCTACACCTTC.

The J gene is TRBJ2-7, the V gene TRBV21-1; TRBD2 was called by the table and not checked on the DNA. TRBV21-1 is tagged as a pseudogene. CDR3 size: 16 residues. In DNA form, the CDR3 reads TGTGCCAGCACCCCAGGGACTAGCGGGATAGGGAACGAGCAGTACTTC. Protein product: CASTPGTSGIGNEQYF.

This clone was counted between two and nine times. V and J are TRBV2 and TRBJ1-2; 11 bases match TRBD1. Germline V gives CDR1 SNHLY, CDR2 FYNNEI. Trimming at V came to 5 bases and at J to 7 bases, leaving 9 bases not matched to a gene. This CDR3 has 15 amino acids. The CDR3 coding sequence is TGTGCCAGCAGTCGGACAGGGGGCTTTATAAGTGGCTACACCTTC. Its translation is CASSRTGGFISGYTF.

The CDR3 DNA follows: TGTGCCAGCAGGGGGGACAGGGTTTCCTACGAGCAGTACTTC. Amino acid sequence: CASRGDRVSYEQYF. This rearrangement joins TRBV6-5 to TRBJ2-7; 9 nucleotides align to TRBD1. J was trimmed by 1 base and V by 6 bases; bases with no gene match: 4. Per germline, CDR1 MNHEY and CDR2 SVGAGI. The CDR3 is 14 residues long.

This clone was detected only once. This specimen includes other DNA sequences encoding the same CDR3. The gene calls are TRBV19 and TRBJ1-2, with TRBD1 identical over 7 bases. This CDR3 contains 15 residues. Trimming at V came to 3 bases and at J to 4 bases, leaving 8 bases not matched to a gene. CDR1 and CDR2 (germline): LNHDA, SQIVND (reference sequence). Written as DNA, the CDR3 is TGTGCCAGTAGTATCGGATCGACAGGGACCTATGGCTACACCTTC. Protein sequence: CASSIGSTGTYGYTF.

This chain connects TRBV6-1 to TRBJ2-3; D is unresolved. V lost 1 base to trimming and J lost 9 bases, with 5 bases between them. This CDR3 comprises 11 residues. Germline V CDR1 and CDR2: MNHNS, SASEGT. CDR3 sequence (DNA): TGTGCCAGCAGTGAAGGCTGGACGCAGTATTTT. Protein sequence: CASSEGWTQYF.

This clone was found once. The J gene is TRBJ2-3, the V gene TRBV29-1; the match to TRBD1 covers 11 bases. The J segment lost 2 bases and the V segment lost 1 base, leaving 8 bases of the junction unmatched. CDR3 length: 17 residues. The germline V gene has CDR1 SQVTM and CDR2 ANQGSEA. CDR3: CSVEVFGQGASTDTQYF. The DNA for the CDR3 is TGCAGCGTTGAAGTCTTTGGACAGGGGGCCTCCACAGATACGCAGTATTTT.

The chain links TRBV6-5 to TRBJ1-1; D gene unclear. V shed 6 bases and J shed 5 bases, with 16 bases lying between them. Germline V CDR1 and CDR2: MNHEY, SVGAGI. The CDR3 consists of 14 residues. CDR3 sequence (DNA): TGTGCCAGCAGCGTACGCGCCTTAAGAACTGAAGCTTTCTTT. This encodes CASSVRALRTEAFF.

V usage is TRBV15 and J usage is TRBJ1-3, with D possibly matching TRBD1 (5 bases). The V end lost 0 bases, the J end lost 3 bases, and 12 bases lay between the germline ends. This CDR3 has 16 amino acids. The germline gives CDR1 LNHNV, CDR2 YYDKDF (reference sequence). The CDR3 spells CATSRDPQGRGNTIYF. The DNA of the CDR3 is TGTGCCACCAGCAGAGATCCCCAGGGACGTGGAAACACCATATATTTT. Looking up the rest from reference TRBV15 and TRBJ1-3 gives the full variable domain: DAMVIQNPRYQVTQFGKPVTLSCSQTLNHNVMYWYQQKSSQAPKLLFHYYDKDFNNEADTPDNFQSRRPNTSFCFLDIRSPGLGDTAMYLCATSRDPQGRGNTIYFGEGSWLTVV.

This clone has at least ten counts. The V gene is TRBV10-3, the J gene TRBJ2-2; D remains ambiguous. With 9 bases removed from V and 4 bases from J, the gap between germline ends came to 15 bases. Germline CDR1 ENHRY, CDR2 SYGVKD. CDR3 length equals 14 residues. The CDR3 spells CAIRFDISTGELFF. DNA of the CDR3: TGTGCCATTAGATTTGACATTAGCACCGGGGAGCTGTTTTTT.

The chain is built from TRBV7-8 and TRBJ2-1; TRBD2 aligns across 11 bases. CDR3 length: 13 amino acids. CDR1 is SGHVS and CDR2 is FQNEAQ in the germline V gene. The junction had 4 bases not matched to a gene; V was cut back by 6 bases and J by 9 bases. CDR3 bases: TGTGCCAGCAGAACTAGCGGGAGAGGTGAGCAGTTCTTC. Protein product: CASRTSGRGEQFF.

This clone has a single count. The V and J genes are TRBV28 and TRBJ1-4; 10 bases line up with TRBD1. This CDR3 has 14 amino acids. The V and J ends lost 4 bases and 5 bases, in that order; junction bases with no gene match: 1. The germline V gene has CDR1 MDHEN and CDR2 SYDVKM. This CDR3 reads CASSSDRGNEKLFF. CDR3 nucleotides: TGTGCCAGCAGTTCGGACAGGGGGAATGAAAAACTGTTTTTT.

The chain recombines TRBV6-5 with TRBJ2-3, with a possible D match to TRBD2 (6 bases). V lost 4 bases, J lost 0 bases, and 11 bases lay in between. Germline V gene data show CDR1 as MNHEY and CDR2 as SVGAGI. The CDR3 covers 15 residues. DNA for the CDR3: TGTGCCAGCAGTTCTAGCGCGGTTAGCACAGATACGCAGTATTTT. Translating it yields CASSSSAVSTDTQYF.

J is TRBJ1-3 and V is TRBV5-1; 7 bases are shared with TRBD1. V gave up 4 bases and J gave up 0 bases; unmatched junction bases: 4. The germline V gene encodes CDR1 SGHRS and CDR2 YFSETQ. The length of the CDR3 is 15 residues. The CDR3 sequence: CASSGGQSSGNTIYF. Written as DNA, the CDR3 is TGCGCCAGCAGCGGGGGACAGAGCTCTGGAAACACCATATATTTT.

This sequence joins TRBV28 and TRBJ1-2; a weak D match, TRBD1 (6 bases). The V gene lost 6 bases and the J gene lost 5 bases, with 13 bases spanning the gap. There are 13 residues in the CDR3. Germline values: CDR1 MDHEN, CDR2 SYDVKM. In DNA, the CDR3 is TGTGCCAGCAGCCGCCCGACAGGATATGGCTACACCTTC. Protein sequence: CASSRPTGYGYTF.

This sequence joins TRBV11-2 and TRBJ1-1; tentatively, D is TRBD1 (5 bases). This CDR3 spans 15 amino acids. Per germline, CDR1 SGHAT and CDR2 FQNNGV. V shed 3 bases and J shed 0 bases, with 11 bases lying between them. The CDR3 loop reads CASSLGWGVNTEAFF. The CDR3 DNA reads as TGTGCCAGCAGCTTGGGCTGGGGCGTGAACACTGAAGCTTTCTTT.

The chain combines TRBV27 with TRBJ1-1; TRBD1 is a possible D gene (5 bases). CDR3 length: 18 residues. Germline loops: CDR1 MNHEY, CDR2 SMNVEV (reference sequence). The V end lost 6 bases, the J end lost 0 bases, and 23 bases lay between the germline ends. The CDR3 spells CASRRLAMLGHLNTEAFF. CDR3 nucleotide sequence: TGTGCCAGCAGACGCCTTGCTATGTTAGGACATTTGAACACTGAAGCTTTCTTT.

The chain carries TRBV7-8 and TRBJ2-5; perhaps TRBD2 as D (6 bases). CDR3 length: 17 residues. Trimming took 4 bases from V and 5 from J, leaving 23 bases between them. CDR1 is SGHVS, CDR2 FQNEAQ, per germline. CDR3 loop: CASSSPRAGRGLETQYF. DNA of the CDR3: TGTGCCAGCAGCTCCCCCCGCGCAGGGCGGGGTTTGGAGACCCAGTACTTC.

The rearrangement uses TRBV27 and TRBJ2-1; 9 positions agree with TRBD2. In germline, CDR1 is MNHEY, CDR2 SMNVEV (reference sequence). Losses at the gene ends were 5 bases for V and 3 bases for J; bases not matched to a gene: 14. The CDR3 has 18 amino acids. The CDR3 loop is CASSPLGTSRPYYNEQFF. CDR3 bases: TGTGCCAGCAGTCCTCTCGGGACTAGCCGACCTTACTACAATGAGCAGTTCTTC.

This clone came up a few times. The CDR3 coding sequence is TGTGCCTGGAGTGTAACCGGGACAGGGGGCGCTTTGCAGTACTTC. As protein: CAWSVTGTGGALQYF. The chain recombines TRBV30 with TRBJ2-7, with 12 nucleotides matching TRBD1. Germline loops: CDR1 GTSNPN, CDR2 SVGIG (reference sequence). This CDR3 contains 15 residues. Trimming removed 0 bases from V and 9 bases from J; junction bases left unmatched: 9.

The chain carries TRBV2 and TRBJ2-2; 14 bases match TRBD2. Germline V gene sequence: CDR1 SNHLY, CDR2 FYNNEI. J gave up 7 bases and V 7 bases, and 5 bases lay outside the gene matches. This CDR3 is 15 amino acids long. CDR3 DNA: TGTGCCAGCAAGACTAGCGGGAGGGCCGTCGGGGAGCTGTTTTTT. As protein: CASKTSGRAVGELFF.

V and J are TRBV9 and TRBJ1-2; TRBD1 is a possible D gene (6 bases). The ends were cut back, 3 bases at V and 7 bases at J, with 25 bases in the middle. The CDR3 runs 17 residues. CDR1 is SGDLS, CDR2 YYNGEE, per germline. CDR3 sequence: CASSDATMGGARGGYTF. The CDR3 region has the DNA TGTGCCAGCAGCGACGCCACTATGGGGGGGGCGCGGGGTGGCTACACCTTC.